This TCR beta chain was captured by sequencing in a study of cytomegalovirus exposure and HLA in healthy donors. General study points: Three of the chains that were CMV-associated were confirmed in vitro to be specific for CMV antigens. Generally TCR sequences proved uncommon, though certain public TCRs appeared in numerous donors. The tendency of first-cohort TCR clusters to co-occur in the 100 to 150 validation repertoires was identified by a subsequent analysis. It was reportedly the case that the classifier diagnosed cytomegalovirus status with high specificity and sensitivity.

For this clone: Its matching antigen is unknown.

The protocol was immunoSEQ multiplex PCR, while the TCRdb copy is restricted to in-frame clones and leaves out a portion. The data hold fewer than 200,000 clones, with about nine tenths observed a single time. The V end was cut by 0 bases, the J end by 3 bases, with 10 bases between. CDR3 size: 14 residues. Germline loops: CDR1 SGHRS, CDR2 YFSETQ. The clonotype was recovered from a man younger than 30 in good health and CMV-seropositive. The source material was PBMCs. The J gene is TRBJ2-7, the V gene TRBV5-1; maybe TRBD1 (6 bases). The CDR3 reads CASSLAAGDYEQYF. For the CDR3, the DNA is TGCGCCAGCAGCTTGGCGGCAGGGGACTACGAGCAGTACTTC.